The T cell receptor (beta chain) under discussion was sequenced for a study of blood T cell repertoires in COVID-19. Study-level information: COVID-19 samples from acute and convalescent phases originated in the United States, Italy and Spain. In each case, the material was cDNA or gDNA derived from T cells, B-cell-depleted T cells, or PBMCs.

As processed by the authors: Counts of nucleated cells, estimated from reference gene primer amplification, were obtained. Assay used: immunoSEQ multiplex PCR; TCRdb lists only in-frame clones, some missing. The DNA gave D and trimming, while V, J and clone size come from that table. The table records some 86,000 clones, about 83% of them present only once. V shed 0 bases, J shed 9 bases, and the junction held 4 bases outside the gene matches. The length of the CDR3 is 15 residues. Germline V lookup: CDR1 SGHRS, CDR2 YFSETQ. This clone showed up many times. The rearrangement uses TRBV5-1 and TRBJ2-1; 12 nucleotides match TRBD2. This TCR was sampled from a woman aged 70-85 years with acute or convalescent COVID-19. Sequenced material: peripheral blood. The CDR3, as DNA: TGCGCCAGCAGCTTGGAGCCGGGACTAGCGGGTGAGCAGTTCTTC. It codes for CASSLEPGLAGEQFF. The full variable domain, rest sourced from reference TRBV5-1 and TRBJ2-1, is KAGVTQTPRYLIKTRGQQVTLSCSPISGHRSVSWYQQTPGQGLQFLFEYFSETQRNKGNFPGRFSGRQFSNSRSEMNVSTLELGDSALYLCASSLEPGLAGEQFFGPGTRLTVL.